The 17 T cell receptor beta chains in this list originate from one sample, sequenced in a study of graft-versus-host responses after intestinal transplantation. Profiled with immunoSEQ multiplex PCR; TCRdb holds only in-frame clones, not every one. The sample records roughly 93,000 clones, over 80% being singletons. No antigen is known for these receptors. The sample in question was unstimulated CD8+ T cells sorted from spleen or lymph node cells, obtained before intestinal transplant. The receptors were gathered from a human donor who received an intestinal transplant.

The DNA for the CDR3 is TGTGCCAGCACCCAGGGACAGGGGAACCCCTACGAGCAGTACTTC. It yields the protein CASTQGQGNPYEQYF. This chain links TRBV6-5 with TRBJ2-7, with 10 bases fitting TRBD1. The CDR3 totals 15 residues. V gave up 7 bases and J gave up 2 bases; unmatched junction bases: 8. Germline CDR1 MNHEY, CDR2 SVGAGI.

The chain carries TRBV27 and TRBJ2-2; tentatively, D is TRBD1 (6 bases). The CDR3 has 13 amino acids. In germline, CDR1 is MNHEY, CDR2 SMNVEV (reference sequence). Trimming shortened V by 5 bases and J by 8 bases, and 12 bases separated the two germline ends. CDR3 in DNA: TGTGCCAGCAGTACTTCAGGGGTGGGGGAGCTGTTTTTT. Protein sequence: CASSTSGVGELFF.

The CDR3: CSVEGQAYGYTF. The CDR3 nucleotides are TGCAGCGTTGAAGGACAGGCCTATGGCTACACCTTC. The V call is TRBV29-1, the J call TRBJ1-2, with D possibly matching TRBD1 (6 bases). The V gene lost 1 base and the J gene lost 4 bases, with 7 bases spanning the gap. Germline CDR1 and CDR2: SQVTM and ANQGSEA. The CDR3 contains 12 residues.

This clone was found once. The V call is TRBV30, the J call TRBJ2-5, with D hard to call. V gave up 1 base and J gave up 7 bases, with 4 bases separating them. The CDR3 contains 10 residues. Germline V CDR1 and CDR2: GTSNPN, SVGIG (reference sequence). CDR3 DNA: TGTGCCTGGAGTGACTCGACCCAGTACTTC. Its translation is CAWSDSTQYF.

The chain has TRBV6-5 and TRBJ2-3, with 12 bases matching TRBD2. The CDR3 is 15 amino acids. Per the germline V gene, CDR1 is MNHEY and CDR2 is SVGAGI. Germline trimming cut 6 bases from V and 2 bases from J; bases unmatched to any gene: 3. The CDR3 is CASSRLAGVTDTQYF. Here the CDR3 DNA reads TGTGCCAGCAGCCGACTAGCGGGGGTCACAGATACGCAGTATTTT.

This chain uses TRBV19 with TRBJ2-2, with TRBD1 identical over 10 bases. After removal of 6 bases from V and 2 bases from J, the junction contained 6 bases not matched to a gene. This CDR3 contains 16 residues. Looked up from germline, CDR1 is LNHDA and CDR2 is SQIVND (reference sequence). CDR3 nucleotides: TGTGCCAGTAGCGTTGGACAGGGGGTTAACACCGGGGAGCTGTTTTTT. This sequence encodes CASSVGQGVNTGELFF.

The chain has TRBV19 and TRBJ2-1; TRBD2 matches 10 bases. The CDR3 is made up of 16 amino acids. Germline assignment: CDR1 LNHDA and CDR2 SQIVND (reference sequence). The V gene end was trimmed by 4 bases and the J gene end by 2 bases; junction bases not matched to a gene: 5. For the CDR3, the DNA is TGTGCCAGTAGTACGATAGCGGGAGGTGCCTACAATGAGCAGTTCTTC. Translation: CASSTIAGGAYNEQFF.

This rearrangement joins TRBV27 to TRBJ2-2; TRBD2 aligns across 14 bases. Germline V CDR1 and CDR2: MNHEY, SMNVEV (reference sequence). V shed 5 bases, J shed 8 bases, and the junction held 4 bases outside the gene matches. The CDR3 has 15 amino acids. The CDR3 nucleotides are TGTGCCAGCAGTCCGGGACTAGCGGGAGCAGGGGAGCTGTTTTTT. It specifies CASSPGLAGAGELFF.

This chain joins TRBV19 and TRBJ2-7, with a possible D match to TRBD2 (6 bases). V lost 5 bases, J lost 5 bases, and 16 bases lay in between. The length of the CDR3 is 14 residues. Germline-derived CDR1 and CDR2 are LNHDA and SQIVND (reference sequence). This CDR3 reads CASSLTLAVHEQYF. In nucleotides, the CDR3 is TGTGCCAGTAGTTTAACTTTAGCGGTCCACGAGCAGTACTTC.

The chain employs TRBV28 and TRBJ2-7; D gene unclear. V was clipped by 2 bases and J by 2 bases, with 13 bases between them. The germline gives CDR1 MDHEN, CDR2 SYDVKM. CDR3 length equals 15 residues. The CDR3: CASSLGSGTPYEQYF. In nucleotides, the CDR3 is TGTGCCAGCAGTTTAGGTTCAGGTACCCCCTACGAGCAGTACTTC.

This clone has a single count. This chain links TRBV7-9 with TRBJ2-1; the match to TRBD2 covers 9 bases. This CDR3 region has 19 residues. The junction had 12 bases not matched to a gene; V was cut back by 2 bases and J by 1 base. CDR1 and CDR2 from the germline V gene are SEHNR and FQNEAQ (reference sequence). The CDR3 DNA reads TGTGCCAGCAGCTTATCTCTTGGCGGGGGGGGTTGGTCCTACAATGAGCAGTTCTTC. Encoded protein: CASSLSLGGGGWSYNEQFF.

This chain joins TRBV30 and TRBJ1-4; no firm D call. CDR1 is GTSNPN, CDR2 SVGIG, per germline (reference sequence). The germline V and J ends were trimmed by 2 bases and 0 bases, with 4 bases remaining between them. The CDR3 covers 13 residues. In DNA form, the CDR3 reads TGTGCCTGGAGTTTATCAACTAATGAAAAACTGTTTTTT. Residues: CAWSLSTNEKLFF.

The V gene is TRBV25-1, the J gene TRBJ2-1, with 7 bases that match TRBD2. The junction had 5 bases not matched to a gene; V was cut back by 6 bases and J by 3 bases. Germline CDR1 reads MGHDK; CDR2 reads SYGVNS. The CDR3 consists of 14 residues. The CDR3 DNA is TGTGCCAGCAGCCTAGCGGCTGTCTACAATGAGCAGTTCTTC. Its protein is CASSLAAVYNEQFF.

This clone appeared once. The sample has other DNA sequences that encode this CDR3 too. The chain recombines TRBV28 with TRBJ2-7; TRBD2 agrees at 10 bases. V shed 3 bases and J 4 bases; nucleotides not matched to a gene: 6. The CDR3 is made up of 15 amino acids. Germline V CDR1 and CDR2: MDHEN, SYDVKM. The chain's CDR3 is CASSFSLAGAYEQYF. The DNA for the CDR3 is TGTGCCAGCAGTTTCTCCCTAGCGGGAGCTTACGAGCAGTACTTC.

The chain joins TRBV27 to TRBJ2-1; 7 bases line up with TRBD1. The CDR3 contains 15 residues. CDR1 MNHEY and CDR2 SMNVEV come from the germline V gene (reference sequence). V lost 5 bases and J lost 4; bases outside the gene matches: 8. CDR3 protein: CASSEGAPGYNEQFF. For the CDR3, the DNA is TGTGCCAGCAGTGAGGGGGCGCCGGGGTACAATGAGCAGTTCTTC.

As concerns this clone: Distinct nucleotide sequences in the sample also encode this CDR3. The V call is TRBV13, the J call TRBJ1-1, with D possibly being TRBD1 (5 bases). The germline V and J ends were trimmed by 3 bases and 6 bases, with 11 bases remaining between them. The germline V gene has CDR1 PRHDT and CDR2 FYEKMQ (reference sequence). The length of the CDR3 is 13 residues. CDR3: CASSFFRGPEAFF. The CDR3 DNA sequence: TGTGCCAGCAGCTTTTTTAGGGGCCCTGAAGCTTTCTTT.

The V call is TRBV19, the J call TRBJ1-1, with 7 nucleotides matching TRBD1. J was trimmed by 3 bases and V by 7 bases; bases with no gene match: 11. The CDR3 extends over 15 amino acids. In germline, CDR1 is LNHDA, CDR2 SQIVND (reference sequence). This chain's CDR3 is CASKPGEGADTEAFF. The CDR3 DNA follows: TGTGCCAGTAAACCCGGCGAGGGGGCTGACACTGAAGCTTTCTTT.